This T cell receptor beta chain comes out of a study of blood T cell repertoires in COVID-19. Study-wide background: Sites across the United States, Italy and Spain contributed samples from acute and convalescent COVID-19. T cells, B-cell-depleted T cells, or PBMCs provided the cDNA or gDNA that served as material.

The CDR3 is made up of 15 amino acids. Germline-derived CDR1 and CDR2 are SNHLY and FYNNEI. With V trimmed by 4 bases and J by 5 bases, 8 bases remained unmatched. Authors' methods: Using reference gene primer amplification, nucleated cell counts were estimated. Libraries were prepared by immunoSEQ multiplex PCR; TCRdb keeps only in-frame clonotypes and omits some of them. The D gene and trimming were derived from the DNA, and the V and J assignments and clone size from that table. Seen here are more than 85,000 clones, 65% to 90% observed once, and the top ten hold more than 4%. This sequence originates from a man aged 45-65 years with acute or convalescent COVID-19. This rearrangement joins TRBV2 to TRBJ1-5; 7 bases line up with TRBD1. The sample taken for sequencing was peripheral blood. DNA of the CDR3: TGTGCCAGCAGTGTGCGAACAGGGGTGCATCAGCCCCAGCATTTT. Protein product: CASSVRTGVHQPQHF.